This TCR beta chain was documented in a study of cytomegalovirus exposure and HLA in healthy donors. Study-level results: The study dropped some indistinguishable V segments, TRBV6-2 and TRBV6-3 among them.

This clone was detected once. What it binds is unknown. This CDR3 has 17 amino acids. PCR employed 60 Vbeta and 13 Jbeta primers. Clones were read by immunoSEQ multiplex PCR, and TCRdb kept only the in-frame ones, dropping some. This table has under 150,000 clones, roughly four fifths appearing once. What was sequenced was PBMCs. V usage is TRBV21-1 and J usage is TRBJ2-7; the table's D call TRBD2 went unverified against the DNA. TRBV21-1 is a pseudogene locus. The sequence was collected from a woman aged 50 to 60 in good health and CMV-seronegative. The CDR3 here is CASSKERTRLRSYEQYF. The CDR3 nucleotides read TGTGCCAGCAGCAAAGAGCGGACGAGACTCCGATCCTACGAGCAGTACTTC.